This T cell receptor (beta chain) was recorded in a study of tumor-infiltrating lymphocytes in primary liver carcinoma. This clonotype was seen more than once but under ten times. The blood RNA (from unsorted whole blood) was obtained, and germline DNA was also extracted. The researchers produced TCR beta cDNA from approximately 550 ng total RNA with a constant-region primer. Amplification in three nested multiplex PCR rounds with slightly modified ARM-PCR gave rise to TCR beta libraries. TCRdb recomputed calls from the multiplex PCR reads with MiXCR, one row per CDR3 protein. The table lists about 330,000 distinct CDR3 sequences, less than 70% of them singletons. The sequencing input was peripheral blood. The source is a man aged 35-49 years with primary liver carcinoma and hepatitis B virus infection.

CDR3 sequence: CASSRLAGELFF. The CDR3 coding sequence is TGCGCCAGCAGTCGTTTAGCCGGGGAGCTGTTTTTT. The gene calls are TRBV23-1 and TRBJ2-2; D is unresolved. TRBV23-1 is annotated as an ORF whose role is uncertain. This CDR3 has 12 amino acids. The germline V and J ends were trimmed by 4 bases and 6 bases, with 6 bases remaining between them.